This T cell receptor (beta chain) was captured by sequencing in a study of regulatory T cells in long-lasting Graves disease. Whole-study findings and limits: Patients with persistent disease shared 2,741 public clonotypes, outpacing the approximately 870 shared by new patients.

This CDR3 has 15 residues. V was trimmed by 3 bases and J by 1 base, leaving 12 bases between them. From germline, CDR1 is MGHRA and CDR2 YSYEKL. To make TCR beta libraries, researchers used iRepertoire HTBI primers and Arm-PCR of CDR3 regions. TCRdb reprocessed the multiplex PCR reads with MiXCR, giving one entry per CDR3 protein. The table records hundreds of thousands of distinct CDR3 sequences, more than 10% of them present only once. Note on this clonotype: Antigen unknown.

Time point described: newly diagnosed GD, antithyroid drugs for less than 3 months. PBMC-derived RNA was used for the TCR library. This same sample was also part of a study on T cells in Graves' hyperthyroidism and ophthalmopathy.

The TCR was taken from a woman in her 30s with Graves disease. Sequenced here: peripheral blood mononuclear cells (PBMCs), sampled at new diagnosis, from a patient treated with antithyroid drugs. This chain uses TRBV4-1 with TRBJ1-1; D is possibly TRBD1 (5 bases). CDR3 amino acids: CASSHQDTSNTEAFF. The CDR3 DNA reads as TGCGCCAGCAGCCACCAGGACACCTCGAACACTGAAGCTTTCTTT.